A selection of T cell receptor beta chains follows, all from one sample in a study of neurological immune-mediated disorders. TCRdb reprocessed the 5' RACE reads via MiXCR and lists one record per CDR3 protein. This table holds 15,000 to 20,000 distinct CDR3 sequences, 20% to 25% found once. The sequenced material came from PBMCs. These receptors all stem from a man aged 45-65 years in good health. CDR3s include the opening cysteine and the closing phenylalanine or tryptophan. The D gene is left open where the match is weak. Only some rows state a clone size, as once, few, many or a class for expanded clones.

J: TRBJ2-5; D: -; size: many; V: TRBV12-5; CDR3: CASGFPRRNGCQETQYF; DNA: TGTGCTAGTGGTTTCCCTAGGAGGAACGGGTGTCAAGAGACCCAGTACTTC
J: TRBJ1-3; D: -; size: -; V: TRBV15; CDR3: CATSRDSLSATSGNTIYF; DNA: TGTGCCACCAGCAGAGATAGCCTCTCGGCAACCTCTGGAAACACCATATATTTT
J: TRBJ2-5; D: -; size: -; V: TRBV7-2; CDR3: CASSLGVRETQYF; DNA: TGTGCCAGCAGCTTGGGGGTCCGAGAGACCCAGTACTTC
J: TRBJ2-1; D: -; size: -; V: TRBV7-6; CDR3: CASSLATSNEQFF; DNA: TGTGCCAGCAGCTTAGCCACATCTAATGAGCAGTTCTTC
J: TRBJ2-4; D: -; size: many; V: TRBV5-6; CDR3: CASSLQGWAKNIQYF; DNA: TGTGCCAGCAGCTTGCAGGGTTGGGCCAAAAACATTCAGTACTTC
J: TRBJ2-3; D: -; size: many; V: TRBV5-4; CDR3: CASSPRSLAEGTDTQYF; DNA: TGTGCCAGCAGCCCCCGTTCCCTGGCGGAGGGCACAGATACGCAGTATTTT
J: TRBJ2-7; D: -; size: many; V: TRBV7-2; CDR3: CASSPEGATYEQYF; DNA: TGTGCCAGCAGTCCGGAGGGGGCCACCTACGAGCAGTACTTC
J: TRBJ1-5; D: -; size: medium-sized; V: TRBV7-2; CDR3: CASSYTGTIEQPQHF; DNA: TGTGCCAGCAGCTATACCGGGACGATAGAGCAGCCCCAGCATTTT
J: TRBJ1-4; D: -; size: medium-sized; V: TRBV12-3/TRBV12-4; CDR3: CASRRAGSAGEKLFF; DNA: TGTGCCAGCAGGCGGGCCGGGTCGGCGGGTGAAAAACTGTTTTTT
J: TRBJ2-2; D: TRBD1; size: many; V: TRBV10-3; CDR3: CAISESTPGQGTGELFF; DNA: TGTGCCATCAGTGAGTCGACTCCGGGACAGGGCACCGGGGAGCTGTTTTTT
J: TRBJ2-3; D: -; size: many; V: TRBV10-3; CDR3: CATTGLVADTQYF; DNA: TGTGCCACCACCGGTCTTGTTGCAGATACGCAGTATTTT
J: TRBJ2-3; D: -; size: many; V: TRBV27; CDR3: CASSFLEDTDTQYF; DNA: TGTGCCAGCAGTTTTCTCGAAGACACAGATACGCAGTATTTT
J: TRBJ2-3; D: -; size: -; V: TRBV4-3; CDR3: CASSQEGGGLSPDTQYF; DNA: TGCGCCAGCAGCCAAGAGGGGGGAGGACTTTCCCCAGATACGCAGTATTTT
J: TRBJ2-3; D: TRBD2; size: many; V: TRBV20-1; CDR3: CSAPTSGSRLDTQYF; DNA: TGCAGTGCCCCGACTAGCGGGAGTAGGCTGGATACGCAGTATTTT
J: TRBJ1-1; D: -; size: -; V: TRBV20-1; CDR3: CSARSLDDFRREAFF; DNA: TGCAGTGCTAGGTCTCTGGATGATTTTAGGAGAGAAGCTTTCTTT
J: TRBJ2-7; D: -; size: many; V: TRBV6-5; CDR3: CASSYSSNSYEQYF; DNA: TGTGCCAGCAGTTACTCCTCGAACTCCTACGAGCAGTACTTC
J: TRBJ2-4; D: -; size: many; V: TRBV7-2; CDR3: CASSLIVGGGSSFLNIQYF; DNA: TGTGCCAGCAGCTTAATAGTGGGGGGCGGGAGTAGTTTTTTGAACATTCAGTACTTC
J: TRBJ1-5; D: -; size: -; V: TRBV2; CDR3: CASSDGGPSNQPQHF; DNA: TGTGCCAGCAGTGATGGGGGACCAAGCAATCAGCCCCAGCATTTT
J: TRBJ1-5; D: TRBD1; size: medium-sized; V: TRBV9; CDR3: CASSVGDRSNQPQHF; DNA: TGTGCCAGCAGCGTAGGGGACAGAAGCAATCAGCCCCAGCATTTT
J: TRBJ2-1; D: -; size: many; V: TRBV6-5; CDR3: CASSYTWARRGSYNEQFF; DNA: TGTGCCAGCAGTTACACATGGGCGCGTAGGGGGTCCTACAATGAGCAGTTCTTC
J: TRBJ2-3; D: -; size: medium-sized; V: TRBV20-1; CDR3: CSARPSTDTQYF; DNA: TGCAGTGCTAGGCCTAGCACAGATACGCAGTATTTT
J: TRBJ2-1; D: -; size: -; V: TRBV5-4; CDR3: CASSLLVESNEQFF; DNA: TGTGCCAGCAGCCTCCTGGTAGAGAGCAATGAGCAGTTCTTC
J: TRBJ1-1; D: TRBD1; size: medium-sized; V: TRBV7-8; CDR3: CASSLGTGVKAFF; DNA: TGTGCCAGCAGCTTGGGGACAGGGGTCAAAGCTTTCTTT
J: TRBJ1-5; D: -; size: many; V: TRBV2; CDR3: CASSIDRLENQPQHF; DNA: TGTGCCAGCAGCATCGACAGGCTTGAGAATCAGCCCCAGCATTTT
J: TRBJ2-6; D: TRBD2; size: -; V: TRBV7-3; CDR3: CASSRLAALSGANVLTF; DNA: TGTGCCAGCAGCCGACTAGCGGCCCTCTCTGGGGCCAACGTCCTGACTTTC
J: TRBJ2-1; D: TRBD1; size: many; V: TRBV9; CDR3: CASSSGLGQGSNEQFF; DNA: TGTGCCAGCAGCTCTGGCTTAGGACAGGGAAGCAATGAGCAGTTCTTC
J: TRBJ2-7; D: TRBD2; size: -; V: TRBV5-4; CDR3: CASSLQSSGRAYEQYF; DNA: TGTGCCAGCAGCTTACAATCTAGCGGGAGGGCCTACGAGCAGTACTTC
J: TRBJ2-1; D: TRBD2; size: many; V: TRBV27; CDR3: CASSEGLAGYNEQFF; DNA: TGTGCCAGCAGTGAGGGACTAGCGGGCTACAATGAGCAGTTCTTC
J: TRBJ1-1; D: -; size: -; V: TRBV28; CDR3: CASSHSGAEKTEAFF; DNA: TGTGCCAGCTCACACTCCGGGGCGGAAAAGACTGAAGCTTTCTTT
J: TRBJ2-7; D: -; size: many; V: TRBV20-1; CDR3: CSAGGGQSYYEQYF; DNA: TGCAGTGCTGGGGGGGGCCAGTCGTACTACGAGCAGTACTTC
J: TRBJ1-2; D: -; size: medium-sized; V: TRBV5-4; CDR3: CASSLQGRSQAGYTF; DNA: TGTGCCAGCAGCTTGCAGGGTCGGAGTCAGGCTGGCTACACCTTC
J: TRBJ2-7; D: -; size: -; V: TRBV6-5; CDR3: CASSYSGIREQYF; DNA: TGTGCCAGCAGTTACTCGGGCATCCGGGAGCAGTACTTC
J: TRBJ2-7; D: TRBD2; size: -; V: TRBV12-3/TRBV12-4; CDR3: CASSHRGGRSHEQYF; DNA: TGTGCCAGCAGCCATCGGGGGGGTCGATCCCACGAGCAGTACTTC
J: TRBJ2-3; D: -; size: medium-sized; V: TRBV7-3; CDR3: CASSGGPADTQYF; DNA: TGTGCCAGCAGCGGGGGGCCGGCAGATACGCAGTATTTT
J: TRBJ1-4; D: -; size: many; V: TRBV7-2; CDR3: CASSLGGVTNEKLFF; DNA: TGTGCCAGCAGCTTAGGAGGGGTTACTAATGAAAAACTGTTTTTT
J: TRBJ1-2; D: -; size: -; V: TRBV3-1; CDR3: CASSQSQGTYGYTF; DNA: TGTGCCAGCAGCCAATCGCAGGGGACATATGGCTACACCTTC
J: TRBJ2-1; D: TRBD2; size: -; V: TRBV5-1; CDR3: CASSGGSGREQFF; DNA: TGCGCCAGCAGTGGGGGTAGCGGGAGGGAGCAGTTCTTC
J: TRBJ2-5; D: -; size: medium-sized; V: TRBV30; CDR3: CAWAYNQETQYF; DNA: TGTGCCTGGGCCTATAACCAAGAGACCCAGTACTTC
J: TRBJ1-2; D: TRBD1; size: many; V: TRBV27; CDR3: CASSGGTGYFGYTF; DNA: TGTGCCAGCAGCGGCGGGACAGGGTATTTTGGCTACACCTTC
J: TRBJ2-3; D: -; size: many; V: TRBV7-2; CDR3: CASSLTVLVTDTQYF; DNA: TGTGCCAGCAGCTTAACAGTCCTGGTCACAGATACGCAGTATTTT
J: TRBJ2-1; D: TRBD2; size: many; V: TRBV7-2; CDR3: CASSLLAGGSYNEQFF; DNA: TGTGCCAGCAGCCTTTTAGCGGGAGGCTCCTACAATGAGCAGTTCTTC
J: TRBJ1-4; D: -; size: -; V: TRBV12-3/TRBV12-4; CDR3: CASSLATRADNEKLFF; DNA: TGTGCCAGCAGTTTAGCGACGAGAGCAGATAATGAAAAACTGTTTTTT
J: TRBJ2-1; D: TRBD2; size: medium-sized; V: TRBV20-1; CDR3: CSALSSGRLYEQFF; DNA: TGCAGTGCTCTTTCTAGCGGGAGGCTGTATGAGCAGTTCTTC
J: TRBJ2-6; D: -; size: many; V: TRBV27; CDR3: CASSLSGRVSGANVLTF; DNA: TGTGCCAGCAGTTTATCCGGACGGGTCTCTGGGGCCAACGTCCTGACTTTC
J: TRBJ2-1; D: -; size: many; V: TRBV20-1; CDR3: CSASLSGNSYNEQFF; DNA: TGCAGTGCTAGTCTGTCGGGGAACTCCTACAATGAGCAGTTCTTC
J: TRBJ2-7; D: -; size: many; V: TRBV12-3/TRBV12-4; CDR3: CASSLGTPDEQYF; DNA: TGTGCCAGCAGTCTGGGGACGCCTGACGAGCAGTACTTC
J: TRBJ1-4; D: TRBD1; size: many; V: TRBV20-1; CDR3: CSAFGDRGKLFF; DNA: TGCAGTGCTTTTGGGGACAGGGGAAAACTGTTTTTT
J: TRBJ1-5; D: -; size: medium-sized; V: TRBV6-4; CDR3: CASSETLTQPQHF; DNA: TGTGCCAGCAGTGAGACCCTAACGCAGCCCCAGCATTTT
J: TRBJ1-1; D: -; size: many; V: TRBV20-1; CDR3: CSAHRAMNTEAFF; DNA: TGCAGTGCTCACAGGGCTATGAACACTGAAGCTTTCTTT
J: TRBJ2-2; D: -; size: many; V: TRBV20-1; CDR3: CSAPGSGPGTGELFF; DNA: TGCAGTGCCCCCGGTTCGGGGCCGGGCACCGGGGAGCTGTTTTTT
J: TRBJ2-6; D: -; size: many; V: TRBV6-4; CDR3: CASSPHRASGANVLTF; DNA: TGTGCCAGCAGTCCCCATCGGGCCTCTGGGGCCAACGTCCTGACTTTC
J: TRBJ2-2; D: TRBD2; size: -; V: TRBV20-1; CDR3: CSAETSGRASTGELFF; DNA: TGCAGTGCTGAGACTAGCGGGAGGGCGAGCACCGGGGAGCTGTTTTTT
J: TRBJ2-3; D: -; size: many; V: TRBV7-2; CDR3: CASSLALPWEDTQYF; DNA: TGTGCCAGCAGCTTAGCGCTCCCCTGGGAAGATACGCAGTATTTT
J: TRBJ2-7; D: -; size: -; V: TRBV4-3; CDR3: CASSQVTQRWDEQYF; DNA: TGCGCCAGCAGCCAAGTAACTCAACGATGGGACGAGCAGTACTTC
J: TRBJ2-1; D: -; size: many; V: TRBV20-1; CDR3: CSALTGNFFNEQFF; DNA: TGCAGTGCTCTAACAGGGAACTTTTTCAATGAGCAGTTCTTC